This note documents a single T cell receptor beta chain sequence. Along with nivolumab and ipilimumab, donors received aspirin, low-dose cyclophosphamide and low-dose radiotherapy. Patients with advanced, tumor-infiltrating lymphocyte-negative solid tumors were eligible. This sample is part of a study of low-dose radiotherapy and immunotherapy resistance in tumors. Overall study: Over 26 weeks, cohort 2 got 1 Gy every two weeks, reaching 13 Gy. Ipilimumab 1 mg/kg every six weeks, together with nivolumab 240 mg every two weeks, was given intravenously to patients.

Trimming removed 8 bases from V and 3 bases from J, with 11 bases in between. The CDR3 runs to 12 residues. Looked up from germline, CDR1 is MNHNS and CDR2 is SASEGT. Alpha and beta chains were covered, as first-strand cDNA relied on TRAV- and TRBV-specific primers. Both a constant-region primer and a V-primer adapter served to amplify TCRs across approximately 19 PCR cycles. Each CDR3 protein is one row after TCRdb ran MiXCR on the reads. The sample shows about 12,000 distinct CDR3 sequences, roughly 80% of them seen only once. The clonotype was recovered from a human donor with advanced metastatic prostate, ovarian, gallbladder or colorectal cancer (not recorded which). This table probably holds off-target reads from a library built for another chain. The chain recombines TRBV6-1 with TRBJ2-7, with D possibly TRBD2 on 5 matching bases. The CDR3 protein is CASGEFVYEQYF. The CDR3 region has the DNA TGTGCCAGCGGGGAGTTCGTCTACGAGCAGTACTTC.